This entry lists 29 T cell receptor beta chains sequenced from one sample in a study of T cell responses to AZD1222 COVID-19 vaccine. The table came from immunoSEQ multiplex PCR; TCRdb's copy has only in-frame clones and leaves some out. The sample gives roughly 99,000 clones, under 95% of which show up once; 5% to 8% is in the top ten. The material was peripheral blood, obtained 28 days after the second AZD1222 dose. The source is an adult who received the AZD1222 COVID-19 vaccine.

This sequence joins TRBV7-9 and TRBJ1-1; D perhaps matches TRBD1 (5 bases). V lost 5 bases to trimming and J lost 8 bases, with 9 bases between them. The CDR3 sequence is 11 residues long. From germline, CDR1 is SEHNR and CDR2 FQNEAQ (reference sequence). The CDR3 DNA sequence: TGTGCCAGCAGCCCGGGGCACGAAGCTTTCTTT. Amino acid sequence: CASSPGHEAFF.

The chain carries TRBV30 and TRBJ2-7; the D is unclear. This CDR3 contains 12 residues. Looked up from germline, CDR1 is GTSNPN and CDR2 is SVGIG (reference sequence). Trimming cost V 2 bases and J 0 bases, with 5 bases left between them. CDR3 amino acids: CAWSKVSYEQYF. In DNA, the CDR3 is TGTGCCTGGAGTAAGGTCTCCTACGAGCAGTACTTC.

The rearrangement links TRBV27 to TRBJ1-5; tentative D call: TRBD1 (5 bases). The CDR3 runs 15 residues. Germline lookup yields CDR1 MNHEY and CDR2 SMNVEV (reference sequence). Trimming shortened V by 7 bases and J by 1 base, and 14 bases separated the two germline ends. The CDR3 nucleotides are TGTGCCAGCACCCCCTTGGGGGAAAGCAATCAGCCCCAGCATTTT. Residues: CASTPLGESNQPQHF.

V gene TRBV6-2 or TRBV6-3 combines with J gene TRBJ2-2; D not resolved. Germline loops: CDR1 MNHEY, CDR2 SVGEGT. The CDR3 runs 13 residues. The V end was cut by 0 bases, the J end by 6 bases, with 5 bases between. CDR3 DNA: TGTGCCAGCAGTTACTCTACTGCCGGGGAGCTGTTTTTT. It encodes CASSYSTAGELFF.

In DNA, the CDR3 is TGCGCCAGCAGCACCGAACCTGGACGTCAAGAGACCCAGTACTTC. This sequence encodes CASSTEPGRQETQYF. This chain uses TRBV5-1 with TRBJ2-5; D is uncertain. V was shortened by 4 bases and J by 2 bases, with 15 bases between the two germline ends. The CDR3 spans 15 residues. Germline CDR1 is SGHRS and CDR2 is YFSETQ.

The gene calls are TRBV5-1 and TRBJ2-1, with D maybe TRBD2 (6 bases). Trimming took 0 bases from V and 7 from J, leaving 17 bases between them. Germline V gene lookup returns CDR1 SGHRS and CDR2 YFSETQ. This CDR3 region has 16 residues. This CDR3 reads CASSLVGSSVVNEQFF. The CDR3 nucleotides read TGCGCCAGCAGCTTGGTTGGGTCTAGCGTTGTGAATGAGCAGTTCTTC.

The V gene is TRBV6-6, the J gene TRBJ1-6, with 7 bases identical to TRBD1. Germline lookup yields CDR1 MNHNY and CDR2 SVGAGI (reference sequence). The CDR3 consists of 14 residues. V dropped 2 bases and J dropped 6; count of bases not matched to a gene: 1. The CDR3, as DNA: TGTGCCAGCAGTTACGAGGGGGCTAATTCACCCCTCCACTTT. It encodes CASSYEGANSPLHF.

CDR3 sequence (DNA): TGTGCCAGCAGCTCGGGGGGGGTCTTCCAAGAGACCCAGTACTTC. It translates to CASSSGGVFQETQYF. J is TRBJ2-5 and V is TRBV11-2, with TRBD2 matching over 8 bases. The CDR3 extends over 15 amino acids. CDR1 and CDR2 from the germline V gene are SGHAT and FQNNGV. J gave up 1 base and V 4 bases, and 5 bases lay outside the gene matches.

The chain has TRBV28 and TRBJ2-6, with 12 bases identical to TRBD1. The germline V gene has CDR1 MDHEN and CDR2 SYDVKM. Trimming took 0 bases from V and 4 from J; bases not matched to a gene: 10. This CDR3 has 20 residues. The CDR3 reads CASSLWDPGQGARGANVLTF. In nucleotides, the CDR3 is TGTGCCAGCAGTTTATGGGACCCGGGACAGGGGGCGCGCGGGGCCAACGTCCTGACTTTC. Filled out from reference TRBV28 and TRBJ2-6, the complete variable domain reads DVKVTQSSRYLVKRTGEKVFLECVQDMDHENMFWYRQDPGLGLRLIYFSYDVKMKEKGDIPEGYSVSREKKERFSLILESASTNQTSMYLCASSLWDPGQGARGANVLTFGAGSRLTVL.

This chain connects TRBV4-3 to TRBJ2-1, with D possibly being TRBD2 (6 bases). CDR1 is LGHNA and CDR2 is YSLEER in the germline V gene. The CDR3 length is 15 residues. V was trimmed by 1 base and J by 9 bases, leaving 16 bases between them. DNA of the CDR3: TGCGCCAGCAGCCAAGCCTGGATGGGGGGTGGTGAGCAGTTCTTC. Translated: CASSQAWMGGGEQFF.

The chain recombines TRBV19 with TRBJ2-5; the D is unclear. From germline, CDR1 is LNHDA and CDR2 SQIVND (reference sequence). V lost 5 bases and J 0 bases, leaving 10 bases between the germline ends. The CDR3 covers 14 residues. CDR3 amino acids: CASSSTRYQETQYF. The CDR3 DNA reads TGTGCCAGTAGTTCCACTCGGTACCAAGAGACCCAGTACTTC.

This rearrangement joins TRBV9 to TRBJ2-1, with D tentatively TRBD1 (6 bases). Between the trimmed V and J ends, which lost 4 bases and 4 bases, there was a span of 18 bases. Germline V gives CDR1 SGDLS, CDR2 YYNGEE. The CDR3 covers 16 residues. The CDR3 DNA reads as TGTGCCAGCAGCTCCTCAGGGGCAGTCTCGTACAATGAGCAGTTCTTC. Translation: CASSSSGAVSYNEQFF.

This clone was detected a few times. The rearrangement joins TRBV7-6 to TRBJ2-5, with TRBD2 identical over 10 bases. This CDR3 has 16 residues. Germline V gene sequence: CDR1 SGHVS, CDR2 FNYEAQ. V shed 3 bases and J 9 bases; nucleotides not matched to a gene: 13. The CDR3 sequence is CASSLGGTSAPGAQYF. CDR3 nucleotides: TGTGCCAGCAGCTTGGGCGGGACTAGCGCTCCCGGGGCCCAGTACTTC.

This clone was detected only once. This sequence joins TRBV30 and TRBJ1-4, with D maybe TRBD1 (6 bases). In germline, CDR1 is GTSNPN, CDR2 SVGIG (reference sequence). V was pared by 2 bases and J by 7 bases, with 11 bases between. CDR3 size: 13 residues. CDR3 sequence reads: CAWSWGGREKLFF. DNA for the CDR3: TGTGCCTGGAGTTGGGGGGGGCGTGAAAAACTGTTTTTT.

The chain employs TRBV6-2 or TRBV6-3 and TRBJ2-7; the match to TRBD1 covers 11 bases. The CDR3 runs to 13 residues. Looked up from germline, CDR1 is MNHEY and CDR2 is SVGEGT. V lost 4 bases to trimming and J lost 4 bases; unmatched junction nucleotides: 0. In nucleotides, the CDR3 is TGTGCCAGCAGTTGGGACAGGGGGTACGAGCAGTACTTC. Its protein is CASSWDRGYEQYF.

This rearrangement joins TRBV6-4 to TRBJ2-3, with D unclear. The germline gives CDR1 MRHNA, CDR2 SNTAGT. This CDR3 comprises 13 residues. V lost 4 bases and J lost 1, with 6 bases in between. The CDR3 spells CASSADRTDTQYF. The CDR3 bases are TGTGCCAGCAGTGCAGACCGCACAGATACGCAGTATTTT.

This clone was observed a few times. The gene calls are TRBV15 and TRBJ1-1, with D tentatively TRBD1 (5 bases). V gave up 0 bases and J gave up 1 base, with 15 bases separating them. The length of the CDR3 is 17 residues. The germline CDR1 and CDR2 sequences are LNHNV and YYDKDF (reference sequence). The CDR3 region has the DNA TGTGCCACCAGCAGAGATAACGCAGGGAGGCAGAACACTGAAGCTTTCTTT. This gives the protein CATSRDNAGRQNTEAFF.

V is TRBV5-1 and J is TRBJ2-1; D may be TRBD1 (6 bases). This CDR3 is 16 amino acids long. The ends were cut back, 4 bases at V and 0 bases at J, with 14 bases in the middle. Germline V gives CDR1 SGHRS, CDR2 YFSETQ. The CDR3 region has the DNA TGCGCCAGCAGCCCCGGGACAATCGCCTCCTACAATGAGCAGTTCTTC. Translated: CASSPGTIASYNEQFF.

This clone was found once. The chain is built from TRBV7-9 and TRBJ1-6; no clear D. The germline gives CDR1 SEHNR, CDR2 FQNEAQ (reference sequence). V gave up 1 base and J gave up 6 bases, with 10 bases separating them. The CDR3 runs 15 residues. The CDR3 DNA reads as TGTGCCAGCAGCTTAGTTGTCGGACCTAATTCACCCCTCCACTTT. It is translated as CASSLVVGPNSPLHF.

This clone showed up just once. This chain links TRBV4-1 with TRBJ2-1; 8 bases are a match to TRBD2. Germline V gene lookup returns CDR1 MGHRA and CDR2 YSYEKL. J lost 7 bases, V lost 3 bases, and 8 bases had no gene match. CDR3 length: 15 amino acids. The CDR3 loop is CASSQPAGGVNEQFF. CDR3 coding DNA: TGCGCCAGCAGCCAGCCGGCGGGAGGAGTGAATGAGCAGTTCTTC.

This chain uses TRBV5-1 with TRBJ1-1, with D uncertain. The CDR3 has 13 residues. V lost 0 bases and J 6 bases, leaving 9 bases between the germline ends. Germline V lookup: CDR1 SGHRS, CDR2 YFSETQ. For the CDR3, the DNA is TGCGCCAGCAGCTTGGCCTCGGTCTCTGAAGCTTTCTTT. Residues: CASSLASVSEAFF.

The table lists this clone with a count of one. This chain joins TRBV18 and TRBJ2-2; D is uncertain. Trimming left V 3 bases short and J 1 base short, with 12 bases between. The CDR3 contains 16 residues. Looked up from germline, CDR1 is KGHSH and CDR2 is LQKENI. CDR3 nucleotides: TGTGCCAGCTCACCTTTGAATGAGAGGAACACCGGGGAGCTGTTTTTT. This encodes CASSPLNERNTGELFF. The full variable domain, completed using reference TRBV18 and TRBJ2-2, is NAGVMQNPRHLVRRRGQEARLRCSPMKGHSHVYWYRQLPEEGLKFMVYLQKENIIDESGMPKERFSAEFPKEGPSILRIQQVVRGDSAAYFCASSPLNERNTGELFFGEGSRLTVL.

The chain has TRBV10-1 and TRBJ1-4; D is undetermined. The CDR3 sequence is 15 residues long. Trimming removed 8 bases from V and 6 bases from J, with 19 bases in between. CDR1 WNHNN and CDR2 SYGVQD come from the germline V gene (reference sequence). The CDR3 reads CASGRETAGDEKLFF. The CDR3 DNA sequence: TGCGCCAGCGGACGGGAAACCGCCGGAGATGAAAAACTGTTTTTT.

This clone has only one observation. Here the CDR3 DNA reads TGTGCCAGCAGCTACGGACAGGGGGCGCGGGAGACCCAGTACTTC. Encoded protein: CASSYGQGARETQYF. The V call is TRBV28, the J call TRBJ2-5; 11 bases align to TRBD1. The CDR3 covers 15 residues. The germline CDR1 and CDR2 sequences are MDHEN and SYDVKM. V shed 6 bases and J 5 bases; nucleotides not matched to a gene: 8. The whole variable domain, remainder taken from reference TRBV28 and TRBJ2-5, is DVKVTQSSRYLVKRTGEKVFLECVQDMDHENMFWYRQDPGLGLRLIYFSYDVKMKEKGDIPEGYSVSREKKERFSLILESASTNQTSMYLCASSYGQGARETQYFGPGTRLLVL.

The rearrangement joins TRBV7-9 to TRBJ2-5, with D hard to call. CDR3 length: 14 amino acids. Trimming took off 3 bases at V and 5 bases at J, with 13 bases between the two ends. Germline CDR1 reads SEHNR; CDR2 reads FQNEAQ (reference sequence). DNA for the CDR3: TGTGCCAGCAGCTTTAACTCATTAGGGGAGACCCAGTACTTC. It encodes CASSFNSLGETQYF.

The chain combines TRBV6-9 with TRBJ2-2; 7 nucleotides line up with TRBD2. This CDR3 comprises 14 residues. From germline, CDR1 is MNHGY and CDR2 SVAAGI. J was trimmed by 4 bases and V by 10 bases; bases with no gene match: 9. The CDR3 loop is CATVLCGSTGELFF. DNA of the CDR3: TGTGCCACCGTGCTTTGCGGGAGCACCGGGGAGCTGTTTTTT.

The rearrangement joins TRBV27 to TRBJ2-7; no definite D call. The V and J ends lost 3 bases and 5 bases respectively, with 11 bases between them. The CDR3 has 13 residues. CDR1 and CDR2 from the germline V gene are MNHEY and SMNVEV (reference sequence). The CDR3 nucleotides are TGTGCCAGCAGTTTTGGGCCGCTGGACGAGCAGTACTTC. Encoded protein: CASSFGPLDEQYF.

The chain recombines TRBV7-9 with TRBJ1-1; 7 bases are a match to TRBD1. In germline, CDR1 is SEHNR, CDR2 FQNEAQ (reference sequence). The CDR3 sequence is 14 residues long. Losses at the gene ends were 8 bases for V and 2 bases for J; bases not matched to a gene: 8. DNA of the CDR3: TGTGCCAGCTCCCTGACAGGGATAAACACTGAAGCTTTCTTT. It codes for CASSLTGINTEAFF. Using reference TRBV7-9 and TRBJ1-1 for the parts outside the CDR3, the full variable domain is DTGVSQNPRHKITKRGQNVTFRCDPISEHNRLYWYRQTLGQGPEFLTYFQNEAQLEKSRLLSDRFSAERPKGSFSTLEIQRTEQGDSAMYLCASSLTGINTEAFFGQGTRLTVV.

The V call is TRBV27, the J call TRBJ1-4, with D hard to call. Germline V gene sequence: CDR1 MNHEY, CDR2 SMNVEV (reference sequence). V was trimmed by 6 bases and J by 2 bases, leaving 10 bases between them. The CDR3 has 14 residues. DNA of the CDR3: TGTGCCAGCAGGACAACCGGGACTAATGAAAAACTGTTTTTT. Amino acids: CASRTTGTNEKLFF.